The T cell receptor beta chain under discussion was sequenced for a study of cytotoxic CD8 clonotypes in ibrutinib-treated CLL. With respect to this clone: Its antigen is currently unknown.

Findings and caveats of the study: An increase in clonality occurred at ibrutinib response, followed by a return toward baseline at progression. The study found public clonotypes uncommon, contracting or stable on treatment. Baseline levels of clonality went above those of age-matched healthy donors and moved with circulating CD8+ T-cell counts.

Trimming pared 3 bases from V and 0 bases from J, leaving 11 bases between. Germline CDR1 reads SGDLS; CDR2 reads YYNGEE. CDR3 size: 15 residues. Only in-frame clones appear in the TCRdb table, and some are missing; sequencing was by immunoSEQ multiplex PCR. The sample includes about 120,000 clones, 70% to 90% of them seen just once. This TCR came from a human donor with chronic lymphocytic leukemia. This material consisted of PBMCs, taken after 24 months of ibrutinib treatment. The genes are TRBV9 and TRBJ2-3, with a possible D match to TRBD1 (5 bases). The CDR3 sequence: CASSAGHLSTDTQYF. Here the CDR3 DNA reads TGTGCCAGCAGCGCAGGACACCTTAGCACAGATACGCAGTATTTT. The whole variable domain, remainder taken from reference TRBV9 and TRBJ2-3, is DSGVTQTPKHLITATGQRVTLRCSPRSGDLSVYWYQQSLDQGLQFLIQYYNGEERAKGNILERFSAQQFPDLHSELNLSSLELGDSALYFCASSAGHLSTDTQYFGPGTRLTVL.